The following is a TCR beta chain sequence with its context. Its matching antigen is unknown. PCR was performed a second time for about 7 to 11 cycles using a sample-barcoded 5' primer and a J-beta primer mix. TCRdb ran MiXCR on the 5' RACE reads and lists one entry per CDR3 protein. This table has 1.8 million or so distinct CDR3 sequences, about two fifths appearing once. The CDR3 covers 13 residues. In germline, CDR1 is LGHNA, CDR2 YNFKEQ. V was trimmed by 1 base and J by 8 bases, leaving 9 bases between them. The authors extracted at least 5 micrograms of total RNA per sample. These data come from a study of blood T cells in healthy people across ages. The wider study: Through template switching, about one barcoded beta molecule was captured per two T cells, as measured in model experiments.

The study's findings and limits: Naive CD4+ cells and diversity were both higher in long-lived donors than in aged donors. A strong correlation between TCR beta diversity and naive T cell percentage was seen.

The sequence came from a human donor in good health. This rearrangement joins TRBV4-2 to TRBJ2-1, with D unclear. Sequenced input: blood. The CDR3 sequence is CASSQVDRDEQFF. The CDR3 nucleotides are TGTGCCAGCAGCCAAGTAGATCGGGATGAGCAGTTCTTC.